Presented here are 9 T cell receptor beta chains from one specimen sequenced in a study of regulatory T cells in long-lasting Graves disease. Through Arm-PCR of CDR3 regions and iRepertoire HTBI primers, TCR beta libraries were built. TCRdb itself ran the multiplex PCR reads through MiXCR, one entry per CDR3 protein. The sample includes roughly 400,000 distinct CDR3 sequences, approximately 15% seen only once; the top ten take about 8%. Specified time point: newly diagnosed GD, antithyroid drugs for less than 3 months. The authors made the TCR library using RNA they extracted from PBMCs. These data were likewise used in another study, on T cells in Graves' hyperthyroidism and ophthalmopathy.

This specimen was peripheral blood mononuclear cells (PBMCs), taken at new diagnosis, from a patient treated with antithyroid drugs. Receptor source: a middle-aged woman with Graves disease.

A note on this clonotype: It is likely a read error: a sequence one base away is far more abundant. The gene calls are TRBV14 and TRBJ2-1; the D is unclear. Germline CDR1 and CDR2: SGHDN and FVKESK. The CDR3 contains 11 residues. The CDR3 region is CVSSIYNEQFF. CDR3 sequence (DNA): TGTGTCAGCAGCATCTACAATGAGCAGTTCTTC.

V usage is TRBV19 and J usage is TRBJ2-1, with a weak D call TRBD2 (5 bases). The germline gives CDR1 LNHDA, CDR2 SQIVND (reference sequence). The CDR3 spans 13 residues. V gave up 9 bases and J gave up 3 bases, with 12 bases separating them. The CDR3 loop reads CASADFYYNEQFF. The CDR3 DNA reads TGTGCCAGCGCGGACTTTTACTACAATGAGCAGTTCTTC. Full variable domain (missing parts from reference TRBV19 and TRBJ2-1): DGGITQSPKYLFRKEGQNVTLSCEQNLNHDAMYWYRQDPGQGLRLIYYSQIVNDFQKGDIAEGYSVSREKKESFPLTVTSAQKNPTAFYLCASADFYYNEQFFGPGTRLTVL.

This clonotype was seen many times. The CDR3, as DNA: TGTGCCAGCAGTTTATATTCCCGGTTGGGGTCCTACGAGCAGTACTTC. As protein: CASSLYSRLGSYEQYF. The chain combines TRBV28 with TRBJ2-7; D uncertain. Germline loops: CDR1 MDHEN, CDR2 SYDVKM. This CDR3 spans 16 amino acids. V lost 1 base and J 1 base, leaving 14 bases between the germline ends.

V usage is TRBV6-2 or TRBV6-3 and J usage is TRBJ1-4; D ambiguous. The V end was cut by 5 bases, the J end by 5 bases, with 6 bases between. This CDR3 has 12 amino acids. CDR1 and CDR2 (germline): MNHEY, SVGEGT. This CDR3 is CASSRHNEKLFF. The CDR3, as DNA: TGTGCCAGCAGTCGACACAATGAAAAACTGTTTTTT.

The chain links TRBV4-1 to TRBJ1-2; 7 nucleotides line up with TRBD1. In germline, CDR1 is MGHRA, CDR2 YSYEKL. This CDR3 has 15 residues. Losses at the gene ends were 0 bases for V and 5 bases for J; bases not matched to a gene: 6. The CDR3 sequence: CASSQEGTVDYGYTF. CDR3 in DNA: TGCGCCAGCAGCCAAGAGGGGACAGTGGATTATGGCTACACCTTC.

The chain couples TRBV5-1 to TRBJ2-1, with TRBD2 matching 11 bases. The CDR3 is 16 amino acids. Trimming removed 4 bases from V and 5 bases from J; junction bases left unmatched: 8. Germline CDR1 SGHRS, CDR2 YFSETQ. CDR3: CASSTLAGGSDNEQFF. CDR3 nucleotides: TGCGCCAGCAGCACCTTAGCGGGAGGGAGTGACAATGAGCAGTTCTTC.

As regards this clonotype: Possible read error: a much larger clone is one base away. The chain couples TRBV20-1 to TRBJ2-5; D ambiguous. Germline assignment: CDR1 DFQATT and CDR2 SNEGSKA (reference sequence). The CDR3 runs to 12 residues. CDR3 nucleotide sequence: TGCAGTGCCCTTGGAGACGAAGAGACCCAGTGCTTC. It specifies CSALGDEETQCF.

This clonotype was counted between two and nine times. The chain joins TRBV24-1 to TRBJ2-5, with D possibly being TRBD2 (5 bases). Germline V gene data show CDR1 as KGHDR and CDR2 as SFDVKD. V was cut by 0 bases and J by 4 bases, with 11 bases left in between. This CDR3 region has 15 residues. The CDR3 protein is CATSDLASGRETQYF. The CDR3 DNA reads as TGTGCCACCAGTGATTTGGCCAGCGGTAGAGAGACCCAGTACTTC.

The chain carries TRBV12-3 or TRBV12-4 and TRBJ1-2; D gene ambiguous. Trimming shortened V by 7 bases and J by 5 bases, and 23 bases separated the two germline ends. This CDR3 contains 16 residues. The CDR3 reads CASTFRSQTKSYGYTF. The CDR3 region has the DNA TGTGCCAGCACCTTTCGGTCGCAAACAAAGTCTTATGGCTACACCTTC.